This T cell receptor (beta chain) appears in the sequencing data of a study of blood T cell repertoires in COVID-19. On the study more broadly: Whether acute or convalescent, the COVID-19 samples came from the United States, Italy and Spain.

CDR1 and CDR2 from the germline V gene are SGHAT and FQNNGV. The CDR3 covers 12 residues. V shed 5 bases and J shed 10 bases, with 12 bases lying between them. Original handling: Reference gene primer amplification gave estimated nucleated cell counts. Assay used: immunoSEQ multiplex PCR; TCRdb lists only in-frame clones, some missing. V and J calls and clone size are copied from that table; D and trimming were computed from the DNA. The profile covers 100,000 to 150,000 clones, with approximately 74% appearing a single time and 5.5% taken by the ten largest. The chain employs TRBV11-2 and TRBJ2-1; maybe TRBD1 (5 bases). The material sequenced was peripheral blood. The receptor was isolated from a man aged 60 to 75 with acute or convalescent COVID-19. CDR3 DNA: TGTGCCAGCAGCCAGACAGTACGAGAGCAGTTCTTC. It yields the protein CASSQTVREQFF.